The 13 T cell receptor beta chains reported below all come from one sample, sequenced in a study of T cells after yellow fever vaccination. TCRdb reprocessed the 5' RACE reads via MiXCR and lists one record per CDR3 protein. The table records 40,000 to 50,000 distinct CDR3 sequences, 6% to 7% of them present only once. The source was PBMCs, either bulk or a sorted T-cell subset (CD4+, CD8+, memory, or dextramer-sorted; not recorded which), collected 45 days after the yellow fever booster vaccination. The receptors here all came from a man in his thirties or forties who received the YFV17D yellow fever vaccine.

V and J are TRBV9 and TRBJ2-7; weak D call: TRBD1 (5 bases). CDR3 length: 14 amino acids. CDR1 and CDR2 (germline): SGDLS, YYNGEE. Trimming took off 0 bases at V and 0 bases at J, with 7 bases between the two ends. The DNA for the CDR3 is TGTGCCAGCAGCGTAGGGACAAACTCCTACGAGCAGTACTTC. Amino acids: CASSVGTNSYEQYF.

This clonotype was detected a few times. An end of the junction does not agree with germline; a read error may underlie this. CDR3 coding DNA: TGTGCCAGCAGCACAGGGTCCCCAACATCTTTC. Translated: CASSTGSPTSF. This chain uses TRBV6-1 with TRBJ2-1, with D perhaps matching TRBD1 (6 bases). The germline CDR1 and CDR2 sequences are MNHNS and SASEGT. The CDR3 loop spans 11 amino acids.

This clonotype was counted between two and nine times. The chain couples TRBV12-3 or TRBV12-4 to TRBJ1-1; D ambiguous. CDR3 length: 13 residues. Trimming pared 3 bases from V and 0 bases from J, leaving 5 bases between. CDR3 DNA sequence: TGTGCCAGCAGTTTTAATTTGAACACTGAAGCTTTCTTT. Translation: CASSFNLNTEAFF.

There are a few counts of this clonotype. V is TRBV12-3 or TRBV12-4 and J is TRBJ2-2; D call uncertain. The CDR3 consists of 14 residues. Trimming cost V 4 bases and J 4 bases, with 10 bases left between them. CDR3 protein: CASSSIGGTGELFF. The CDR3 DNA sequence: TGTGCCAGCAGTTCCATCGGCGGCACCGGGGAGCTGTTTTTT.

The J gene is TRBJ1-1, the V gene TRBV30; 7 positions agree with TRBD1. Trimming cost V 6 bases and J 6 bases; bases outside gene matches: 7. Germline V gene lookup returns CDR1 GTSNPN and CDR2 SVGIG (reference sequence). The CDR3 totals 12 residues. This CDR3 reads CACSQGRSEAFF. The CDR3 DNA is TGTGCCTGTTCACAGGGGCGGTCTGAAGCTTTCTTT.

This clonotype has at least ten counts. The J gene is TRBJ2-5, the V gene TRBV12-3 or TRBV12-4; D gene unclear. The CDR3 totals 14 residues. V was trimmed by 8 bases and J by 0 bases, leaving 13 bases between them. This CDR3 is CASLGKTYQETQYF. CDR3 bases: TGTGCCAGCCTAGGCAAGACATACCAAGAGACCCAGTACTTC.

This clonotype has more than one count but fewer than ten. The CDR3 sequence is CAVSGSVYTGELFF. The CDR3 DNA reads as TGTGCAGTGAGCGGGAGTGTCTACACCGGGGAGCTGTTTTTT. V and J are TRBV7-7 and TRBJ2-2; 8 bases are a match to TRBD2. CDR3 length equals 14 residues. Germline CDR1 is SSHAT and CDR2 is FNYEAQ (reference sequence). Supplemented by reference TRBV7-7 and TRBJ2-2, the full variable domain reads GAGVSQSPRYKVTKRGQDVTLRCDPISSHATLYWYQQALGQGPEFLTYFNYEAQPDKSGLPSDRFSAERPEGSISTLTIQRTEQRDSAMYRCAVSGSVYTGELFFGEGSRLTVL.

This clonotype was detected many times. V gene TRBV7-2 combines with J gene TRBJ1-1, with a possible D match to TRBD1 (5 bases). Germline V gene sequence: CDR1 SGHTA, CDR2 FQGNSA. Trimming took 0 bases from V and 4 from J, leaving 12 bases between them. This CDR3 region has 15 residues. CDR3 region: CASSLAVGEITEAFF. Written as DNA, the CDR3 is TGTGCCAGCAGCTTAGCGGTGGGGGAAATCACTGAAGCTTTCTTT.

This clonotype was found a few times. This chain joins TRBV14 and TRBJ1-2; no reliable D call. This CDR3 comprises 15 residues. CDR1 SGHDN and CDR2 FVKESK come from the germline V gene. The V and J ends lost 1 base and 4 bases respectively, with 13 bases between them. This chain's CDR3 is CASSQGDEGRYGYTF. As DNA, the CDR3 is TGTGCCAGCAGCCAAGGAGATGAGGGTCGCTATGGCTACACCTTC.

The J gene is TRBJ2-3, the V gene TRBV9, with a weak D call TRBD2 (5 bases). This CDR3 contains 17 residues. The ends were cut back, 0 bases at V and 1 base at J, with 15 bases in the middle. Per germline, CDR1 SGDLS and CDR2 YYNGEE. The CDR3 loop is CASSVVHSGPGTDTQYF. The CDR3 DNA is TGTGCCAGCAGCGTAGTTCACAGCGGCCCCGGCACAGATACGCAGTATTTT. Full variable domain (rest looked up from reference TRBV9 and TRBJ2-3): DSGVTQTPKHLITATGQRVTLRCSPRSGDLSVYWYQQSLDQGLQFLIQYYNGEERAKGNILERFSAQQFPDLHSELNLSSLELGDSALYFCASSVVHSGPGTDTQYFGPGTRLTVL.

This clonotype was detected a few times. This chain uses TRBV7-2 with TRBJ1-1; D not resolved. CDR1 and CDR2 from the germline V gene are SGHTA and FQGNSA. With 3 bases removed from V and 3 bases from J, the gap between germline ends came to 8 bases. The CDR3 is 13 residues long. Here the CDR3 reads CASSFLRDTEAFF. CDR3 DNA: TGTGCCAGCAGCTTCCTTAGGGACACTGAAGCTTTCTTT.

This clonotype showed up many times. This chain links TRBV11-2 with TRBJ2-1; TRBD2 aligns across 13 bases. V shed 7 bases, J shed 10 bases, and the junction held 13 bases outside the gene matches. From germline, CDR1 is SGHAT and CDR2 FQNNGV. There are 16 residues in the CDR3. Written as DNA, the CDR3 is TGTGCCAGCAACCCCCAAAGACTAGCGGGAGGTAACGAGCAGTTCTTC. Translated: CASNPQRLAGGNEQFF. The entire variable domain, with the rest obtained from reference TRBV11-2 and TRBJ2-1, is as follows: EAGVAQSPRYKIIEKRQSVAFWCNPISGHATLYWYQQILGQGPKLLIQFQNNGVVDDSQLPKDRFSAERLKGVDSTLKIQPAKLEDSAVYLCASNPQRLAGGNEQFFGPGTRLTVL.

This clonotype occurred many times. The chain joins TRBV6-1 to TRBJ2-2; 9 nucleotides line up with TRBD1. The CDR3 consists of 14 residues. CDR1 and CDR2 (germline): MNHNS, SASEGT. The ends lost 6 bases at V and 11 bases at J; junction bases unmatched: 10. CDR3 region: CASRENTGGGELFF. The DNA for the CDR3 is TGTGCCAGCAGGGAAAACACAGGGGGCGGTGAGCTGTTTTTT.